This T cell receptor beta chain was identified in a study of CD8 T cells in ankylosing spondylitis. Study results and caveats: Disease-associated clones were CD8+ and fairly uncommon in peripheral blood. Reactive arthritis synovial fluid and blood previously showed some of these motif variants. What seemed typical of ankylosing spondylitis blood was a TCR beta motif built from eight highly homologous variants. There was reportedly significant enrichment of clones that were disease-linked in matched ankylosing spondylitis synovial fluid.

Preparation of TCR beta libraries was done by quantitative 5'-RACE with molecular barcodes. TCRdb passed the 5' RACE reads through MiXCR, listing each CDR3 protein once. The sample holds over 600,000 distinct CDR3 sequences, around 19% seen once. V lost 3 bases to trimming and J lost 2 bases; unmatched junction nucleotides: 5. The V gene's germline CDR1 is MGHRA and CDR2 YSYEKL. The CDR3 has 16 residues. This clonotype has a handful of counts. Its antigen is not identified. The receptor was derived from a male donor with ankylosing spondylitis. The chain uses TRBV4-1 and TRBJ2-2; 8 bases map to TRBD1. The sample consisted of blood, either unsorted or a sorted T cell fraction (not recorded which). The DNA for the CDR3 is TGCGCCAGCAGCCACCTCGGACAGGGAAACACCGGGGAGCTGTTTTTT. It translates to CASSHLGQGNTGELFF.